This T cell receptor beta chain was identified during a study of blood T cells in healthy people across ages. With regard to this clonotype: Its antigen is currently unknown.

The use of a sample-barcoded 5' primer and a J-beta primer mix characterized a second PCR of 7 to 11 cycles. TCRdb reprocessed the 5' RACE reads with MiXCR, giving one entry per CDR3 protein. In the table there are 1,300,000 or so distinct CDR3 sequences, approximately 59% of which are singletons. V lost 8 bases to trimming and J lost 4 bases, with 12 bases between them. This CDR3 region has 12 residues. Germline V CDR1 and CDR2: SNHLY, FYNNEI. Study-level points and caveats: The CMV status of each donor remained undetermined, and this could have confounded shifts in expanded clonotypes.

This TCR was recovered from a young man in good health. V gene TRBV2 combines with J gene TRBJ2-7, with D possibly matching TRBD1 (5 bases). The sample comprised blood. CDR3 region: CASVSGLYEQYF. In nucleotides, the CDR3 is TGTGCCAGCGTTTCAGGGTTGTACGAGCAGTACTTC. The full variable domain, with the rest looked up from reference TRBV2 and TRBJ2-7, is EPEVTQTPSHQVTQMGQEVILRCVPISNHLYFYWYRQILGQKVEFLVSFYNNEISEKSEIFDDQFSVERPDGSNFTLKIRSTKLEDSAMYFCASVSGLYEQYFGPGTRLTVT.